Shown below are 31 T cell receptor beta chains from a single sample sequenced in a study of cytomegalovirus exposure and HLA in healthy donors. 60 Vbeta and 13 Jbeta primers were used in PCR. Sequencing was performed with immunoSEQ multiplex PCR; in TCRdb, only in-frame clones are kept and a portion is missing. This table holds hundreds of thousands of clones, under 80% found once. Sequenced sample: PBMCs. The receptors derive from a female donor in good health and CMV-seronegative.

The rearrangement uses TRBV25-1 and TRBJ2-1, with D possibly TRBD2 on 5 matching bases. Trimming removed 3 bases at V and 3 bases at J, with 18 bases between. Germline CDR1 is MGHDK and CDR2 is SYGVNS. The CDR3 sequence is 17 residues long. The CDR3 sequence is CASSDRPRAAIYNEQFF. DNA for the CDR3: TGTGCCAGCAGTGACCGCCCCCGAGCGGCCATCTACAATGAGCAGTTCTTC.

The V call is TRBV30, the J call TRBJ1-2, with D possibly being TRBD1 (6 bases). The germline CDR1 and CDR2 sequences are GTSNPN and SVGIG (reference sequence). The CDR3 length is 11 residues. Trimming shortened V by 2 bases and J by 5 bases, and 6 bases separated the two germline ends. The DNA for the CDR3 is TGTGCCTGGAGTAGGGGGTATGGCTACACCTTC. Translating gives CAWSRGYGYTF.

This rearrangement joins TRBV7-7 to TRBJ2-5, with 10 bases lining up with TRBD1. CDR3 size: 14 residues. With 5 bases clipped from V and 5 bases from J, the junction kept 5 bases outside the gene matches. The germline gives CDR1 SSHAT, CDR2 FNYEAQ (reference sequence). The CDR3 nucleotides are TGTGCCAGCAGCCCGAGACAGGGGGCGGAGACCCAGTACTTC. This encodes CASSPRQGAETQYF.

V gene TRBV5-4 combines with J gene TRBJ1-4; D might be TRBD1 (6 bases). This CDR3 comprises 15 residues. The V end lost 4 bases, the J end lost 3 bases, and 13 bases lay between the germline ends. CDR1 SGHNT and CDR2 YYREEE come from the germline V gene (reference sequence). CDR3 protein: CASSEGGEANEKLFF. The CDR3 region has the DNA TGTGCCAGCAGCGAAGGGGGGGAGGCTAATGAAAAACTGTTTTTT. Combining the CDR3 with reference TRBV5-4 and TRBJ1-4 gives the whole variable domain ETGVTQSPTHLIKTRGQQVTLRCSSQSGHNTVSWYQQALGQGPQFIFQYYREEENGRGNFPPRFSGLQFPNYSSELNVNALELDDSALYLCASSEGGEANEKLFFGSGTQLSVL.

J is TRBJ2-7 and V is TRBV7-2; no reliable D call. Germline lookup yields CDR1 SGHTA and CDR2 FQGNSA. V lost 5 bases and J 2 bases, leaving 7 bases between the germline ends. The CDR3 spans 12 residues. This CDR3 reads CASSLTAYEQYF. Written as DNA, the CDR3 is TGTGCCAGCAGCCTAACAGCCTACGAGCAGTACTTC. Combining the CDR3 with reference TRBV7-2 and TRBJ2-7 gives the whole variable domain GAGVSQSPSNKVTEKGKDVELRCDPISGHTALYWYRQSLGQGLEFLIYFQGNSAPDKSGLPSDRFSAERTGGSVSTLTIQRTQQEDSAVYLCASSLTAYEQYFGPGTRLTVT.

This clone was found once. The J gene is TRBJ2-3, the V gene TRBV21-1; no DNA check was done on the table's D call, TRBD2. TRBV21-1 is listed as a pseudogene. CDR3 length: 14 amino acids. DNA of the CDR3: TGTGCCAGCAGCAAATGCATAGAGGCAGATACGCAGTATTTT. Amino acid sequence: CASSKCIEADTQYF.

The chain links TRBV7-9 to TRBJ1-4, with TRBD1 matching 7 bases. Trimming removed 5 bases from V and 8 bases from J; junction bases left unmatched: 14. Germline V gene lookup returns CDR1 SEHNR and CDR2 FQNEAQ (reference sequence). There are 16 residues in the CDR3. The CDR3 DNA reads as TGTGCCAGCAGCGCCCGACAGGGATGGGAGGAAGAAAAACTGTTTTTT. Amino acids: CASSARQGWEEEKLFF.

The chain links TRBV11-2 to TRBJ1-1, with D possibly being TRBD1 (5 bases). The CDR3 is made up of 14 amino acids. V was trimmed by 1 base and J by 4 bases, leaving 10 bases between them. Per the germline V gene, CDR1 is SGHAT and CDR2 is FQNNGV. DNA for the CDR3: TGTGCCAGCAGCTTAGTCGTCAGGGCCACTGAAGCTTTCTTT. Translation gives CASSLVVRATEAFF.

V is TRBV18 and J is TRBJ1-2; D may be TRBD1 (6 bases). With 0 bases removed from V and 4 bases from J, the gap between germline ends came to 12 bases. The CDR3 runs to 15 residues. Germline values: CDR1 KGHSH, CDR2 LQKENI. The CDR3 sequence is CASSPPAGELYGYTF. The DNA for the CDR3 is TGTGCCAGCTCACCACCGGCAGGGGAACTCTATGGCTACACCTTC. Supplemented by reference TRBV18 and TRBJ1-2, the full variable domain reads NAGVMQNPRHLVRRRGQEARLRCSPMKGHSHVYWYRQLPEEGLKFMVYLQKENIIDESGMPKERFSAEFPKEGPSILRIQQVVRGDSAAYFCASSPPAGELYGYTFGSGTRLTVV.

The CDR3, as DNA: TGTGCCAGCAGTTTGGCGGGACGTAGTTACGAGCAGTACTTC. Encoded protein: CASSLAGRSYEQYF. The rearrangement uses TRBV28 and TRBJ2-7, with TRBD2 as a possible D gene (6 bases). The CDR3 covers 14 residues. V was pared by 3 bases and J by 4 bases, with 13 bases between. CDR1 is MDHEN and CDR2 is SYDVKM in the germline V gene. Full variable domain (outside the CDR3, taken from reference TRBV28 and TRBJ2-7): DVKVTQSSRYLVKRTGEKVFLECVQDMDHENMFWYRQDPGLGLRLIYFSYDVKMKEKGDIPEGYSVSREKKERFSLILESASTNQTSMYLCASSLAGRSYEQYFGPGTRLTVT.

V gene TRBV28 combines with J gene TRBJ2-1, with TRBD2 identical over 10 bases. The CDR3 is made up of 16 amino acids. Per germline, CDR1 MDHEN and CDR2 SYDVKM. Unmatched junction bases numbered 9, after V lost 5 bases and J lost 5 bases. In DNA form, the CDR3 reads TGTGCCAGCAGTCCCCCCCTAGCGGGAGTGAACAATGAGCAGTTCTTC. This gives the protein CASSPPLAGVNNEQFF.

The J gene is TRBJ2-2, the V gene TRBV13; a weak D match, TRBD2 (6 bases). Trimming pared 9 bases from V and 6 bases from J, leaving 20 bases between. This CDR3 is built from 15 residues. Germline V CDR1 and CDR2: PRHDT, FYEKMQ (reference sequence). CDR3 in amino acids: CASTSARGSAGELFF. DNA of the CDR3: TGTGCCAGTACGTCTGCCCGGGGGAGCGCCGGGGAGCTGTTTTTT.

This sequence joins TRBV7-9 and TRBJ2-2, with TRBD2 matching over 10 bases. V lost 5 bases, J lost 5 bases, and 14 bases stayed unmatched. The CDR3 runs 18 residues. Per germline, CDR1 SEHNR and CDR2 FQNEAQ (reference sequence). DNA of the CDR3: TGTGCCAGCAGCCCTAGCAGGCTAGCGGGAGTTGGTACCGGGGAGCTGTTTTTT. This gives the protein CASSPSRLAGVGTGELFF.

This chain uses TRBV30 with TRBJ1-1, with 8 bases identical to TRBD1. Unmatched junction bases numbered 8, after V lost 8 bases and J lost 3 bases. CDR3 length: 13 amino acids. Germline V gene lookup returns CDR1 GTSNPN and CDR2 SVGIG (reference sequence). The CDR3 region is CARDRGLHTEAFF. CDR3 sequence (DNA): TGTGCCAGAGACAGGGGACTGCACACTGAAGCTTTCTTT.

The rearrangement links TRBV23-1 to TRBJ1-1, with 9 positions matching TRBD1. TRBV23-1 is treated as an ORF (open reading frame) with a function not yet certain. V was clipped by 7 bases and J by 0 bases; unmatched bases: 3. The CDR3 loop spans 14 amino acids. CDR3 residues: CASTGQGLNTEAFF. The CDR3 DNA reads TGCGCCAGCACCGGACAGGGGCTGAACACTGAAGCTTTCTTT.

The CDR3 is CARVTGQGNQPQHF. The DNA for the CDR3 is TGTGCCAGAGTGACGGGACAGGGAAATCAGCCCCAGCATTTT. The chain couples TRBV19 to TRBJ1-5; 9 nucleotides align to TRBD1. The ends lost 9 bases at V and 4 bases at J; junction bases unmatched: 7. The CDR3 contains 14 residues. Looked up from germline, CDR1 is LNHDA and CDR2 is SQIVND (reference sequence).

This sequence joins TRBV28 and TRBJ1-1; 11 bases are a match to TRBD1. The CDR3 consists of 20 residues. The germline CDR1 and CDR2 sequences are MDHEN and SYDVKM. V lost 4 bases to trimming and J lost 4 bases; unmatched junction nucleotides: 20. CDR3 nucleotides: TGTGCCAGCAGTTCCCAATGGGACAGGGGGATTTCATCCTGGGGCACTGAAGCTTTCTTT. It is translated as CASSSQWDRGISSWGTEAFF.

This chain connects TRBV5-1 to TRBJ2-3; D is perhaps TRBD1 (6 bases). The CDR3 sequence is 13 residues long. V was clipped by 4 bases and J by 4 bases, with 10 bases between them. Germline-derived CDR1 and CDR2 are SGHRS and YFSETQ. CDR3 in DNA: TGCGCCAGCAGCAAAGAGGGGGCAGATACGCAGTATTTT. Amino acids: CASSKEGADTQYF. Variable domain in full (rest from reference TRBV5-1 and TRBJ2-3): KAGVTQTPRYLIKTRGQQVTLSCSPISGHRSVSWYQQTPGQGLQFLFEYFSETQRNKGNFPGRFSGRQFSNSRSEMNVSTLELGDSALYLCASSKEGADTQYFGPGTRLTVL.

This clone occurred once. The CDR3 coding sequence is TGTGCCAGTAGATCCCTAGCGGTCCCGAACACCGGGGAGCTGTTTTTT. Amino acids: CASRSLAVPNTGELFF. The chain carries TRBV19 and TRBJ2-2; 7 bases match TRBD2. V was pared by 6 bases and J by 0 bases, with 7 bases of the junction left unmatched. In germline, CDR1 is LNHDA, CDR2 SQIVND (reference sequence). The CDR3 sequence is 16 residues long.

The CDR3 loop is CASSPDRVNIQYF. For the CDR3, the DNA is TGTGCCAGCAGCCCTGACAGGGTAAACATTCAGTACTTC. The chain is built from TRBV6-5 and TRBJ2-4, with 7 nucleotides matching TRBD1. This CDR3 spans 13 amino acids. Trimming removed 6 bases from V and 6 bases from J; junction bases left unmatched: 5. In germline, CDR1 is MNHEY, CDR2 SVGAGI.

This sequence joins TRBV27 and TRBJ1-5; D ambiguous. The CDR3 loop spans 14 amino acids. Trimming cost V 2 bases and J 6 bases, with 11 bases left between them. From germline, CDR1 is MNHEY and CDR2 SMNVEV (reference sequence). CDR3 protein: CASSLGRGGQPQHF. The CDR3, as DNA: TGTGCCAGCAGTTTAGGGCGGGGAGGTCAGCCCCAGCATTTT.

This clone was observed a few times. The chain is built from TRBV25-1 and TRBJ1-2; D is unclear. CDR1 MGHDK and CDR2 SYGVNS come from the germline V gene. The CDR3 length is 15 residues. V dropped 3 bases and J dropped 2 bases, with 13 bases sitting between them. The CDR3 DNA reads TGTGCCAGCAGTGACATTTCCGGGATGAACTATGGCTACACCTTC. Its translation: CASSDISGMNYGYTF.

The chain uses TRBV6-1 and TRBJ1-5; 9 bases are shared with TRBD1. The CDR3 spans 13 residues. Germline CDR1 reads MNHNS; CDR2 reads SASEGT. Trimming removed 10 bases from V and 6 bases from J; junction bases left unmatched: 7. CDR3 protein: CATDRGVGQPQHF. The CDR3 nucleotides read TGTGCCACCGACAGGGGGGTTGGTCAGCCCCAGCATTTT.

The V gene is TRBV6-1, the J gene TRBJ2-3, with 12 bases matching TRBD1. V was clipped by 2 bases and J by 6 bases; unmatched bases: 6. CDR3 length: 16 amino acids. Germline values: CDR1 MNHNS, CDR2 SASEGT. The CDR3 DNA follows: TGTGCCAGCAGTGAAACCCCGGGACAGGGGGCGGATACGCAGTATTTT. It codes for CASSETPGQGADTQYF.

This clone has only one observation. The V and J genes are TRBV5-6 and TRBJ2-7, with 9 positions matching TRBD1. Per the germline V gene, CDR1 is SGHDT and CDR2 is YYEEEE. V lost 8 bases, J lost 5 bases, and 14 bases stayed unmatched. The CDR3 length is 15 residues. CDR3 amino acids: CASQTPGTGNDEQYF. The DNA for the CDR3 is TGTGCCAGTCAGACTCCCGGGACAGGGAATGACGAGCAGTACTTC. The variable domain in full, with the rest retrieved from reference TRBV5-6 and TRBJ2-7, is DAGVTQSPTHLIKTRGQQVTLRCSPKSGHDTVSWYQQALGQGPQFIFQYYEEEERQRGNFPDRFSGHQFPNYSSELNVNALLLGDSALYLCASQTPGTGNDEQYFGPGTRLTVT.

Here the CDR3 DNA reads TGCGCCAGCAGCTCGGAACTAATCTACGAGCAGTACTTC. Translating it yields CASSSELIYEQYF. The gene calls are TRBV5-1 and TRBJ2-7; D not resolved. Germline lookup yields CDR1 SGHRS and CDR2 YFSETQ. The CDR3 is made up of 13 amino acids. Between the trimmed V and J ends, which lost 3 bases and 3 bases, there was a span of 10 bases.

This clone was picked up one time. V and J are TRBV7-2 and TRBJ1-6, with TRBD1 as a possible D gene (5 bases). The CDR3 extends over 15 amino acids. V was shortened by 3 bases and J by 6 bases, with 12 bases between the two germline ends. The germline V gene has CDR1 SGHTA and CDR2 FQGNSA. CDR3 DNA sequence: TGTGCCAGCAGCTTGGGGGGACGCGGTAATTCACCCCTCCACTTT. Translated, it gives CASSLGGRGNSPLHF. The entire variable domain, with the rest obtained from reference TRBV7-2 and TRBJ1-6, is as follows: GAGVSQSPSNKVTEKGKDVELRCDPISGHTALYWYRQSLGQGLEFLIYFQGNSAPDKSGLPSDRFSAERTGGSVSTLTIQRTQQEDSAVYLCASSLGGRGNSPLHFGNGTRLTVT.

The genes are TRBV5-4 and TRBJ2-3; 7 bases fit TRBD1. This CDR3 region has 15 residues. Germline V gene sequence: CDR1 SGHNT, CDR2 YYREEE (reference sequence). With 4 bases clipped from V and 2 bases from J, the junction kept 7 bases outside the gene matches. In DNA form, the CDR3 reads TGTGCCAGCAGCGAGGGGGCATTTGCCACAGATACGCAGTATTTT. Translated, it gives CASSEGAFATDTQYF.

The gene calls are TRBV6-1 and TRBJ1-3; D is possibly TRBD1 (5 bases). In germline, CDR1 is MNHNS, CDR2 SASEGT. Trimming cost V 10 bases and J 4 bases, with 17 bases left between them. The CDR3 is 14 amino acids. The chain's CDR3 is CATWEGTSGNTIYF. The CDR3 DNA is TGTGCCACCTGGGAGGGGACGTCGGGAAACACCATATATTTT.

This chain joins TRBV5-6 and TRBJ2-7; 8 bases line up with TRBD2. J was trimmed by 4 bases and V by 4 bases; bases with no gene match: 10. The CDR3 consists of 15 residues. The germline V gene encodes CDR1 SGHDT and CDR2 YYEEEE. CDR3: CASSPFELAVYEQYF. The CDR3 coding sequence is TGTGCCAGCAGCCCGTTTGAACTAGCGGTTTACGAGCAGTACTTC.

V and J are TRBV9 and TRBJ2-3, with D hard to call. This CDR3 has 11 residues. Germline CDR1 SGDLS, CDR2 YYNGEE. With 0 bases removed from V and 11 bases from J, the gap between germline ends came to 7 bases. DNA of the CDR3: TGTGCCAGCAGCGTAGCCGCAGAGCAGTATTTT. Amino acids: CASSVAAEQYF.